This T cell receptor (beta chain) was profiled in a study of T cells in women clearing cervical HPV infection. Across the study: Controls were women whose single incident HPV16 infection cleared within 12 months without precancer or cancer. Case blood was drawn a median around 150 days after lesion detection.

MY09/MY11 PCR detected cervical HPV DNA; dot-blot assigned genotypes. Trimming shortened V by 5 bases and J by 0 bases, and 14 bases separated the two germline ends. CDR1 is DFQATT, CDR2 SNEGSKA, per germline (reference sequence). The CDR3 is made up of 15 amino acids. In the case of this clone: The read finishes 3 residues shy of the CDR3 end, and the germline J gene is used to complete it.

Assay used: immunoSEQ multiplex PCR; TCRdb lists only in-frame clones, some missing. The sample table sets out some 40,000 clones. The sample was blood buffy coat. The chain is built from TRBV20-1 and TRBJ1-3, with D possibly TRBD1 on 5 matching bases. The TCR originated in a woman between 18 and 70 years old with a cervical HPV16 infection that either progressed to CIN3+ or cleared (not recorded which). The CDR3 DNA, read in part, is TGCAGTGCTCAAGGAGGGGCCGGCTCTGGAAACACC. The encoded protein is CSAQGGAGSGNT. Given in full, the CDR3 is CSAQGGAGSGNTIYF.